The clone carrying this TCR beta chain was seen repeatedly, ten times or more. No antigen is known for it. These data belong to a study of T cells in Graves' hyperthyroidism and ophthalmopathy. What was amplified from RNA transcripts were TCR beta CDR3 regions. TCR CDR3 regions were first amplified by RT-PCR with HTBI primers. TCRdb re-called the multiplex PCR reads with MiXCR, one entry per CDR3 protein. Among approximately 620,000 distinct CDR3 sequences listed, roughly 13% were seen once. Used for diagnoses were clinical symptoms, serum thyroxine and TRAb, thyroid ultrasound and orbital computed tomography. Findings and limits, study-wide: The model made its ophthalmopathy prediction, and onset followed a median about 6 months later. Separation of ophthalmopathy from stable hyperthyroidism was achieved by a 13 V-J model.

Per germline, CDR1 MNHEY and CDR2 SMNVEV (reference sequence). The CDR3 is 12 amino acids. Trimming stripped 6 bases from V and 2 bases from J, with 7 bases between. V and J are TRBV27 and TRBJ1-2; no clear D gene. Sequencing used blood. The receptor was derived from a woman aged 30 to 39 with Graves' hyperthyroidism that later progressed to Graves' ophthalmopathy. This CDR3 reads CASRWGNYGYTF. The DNA of the CDR3 is TGTGCCAGCAGGTGGGGAAACTATGGCTACACCTTC.